The TCR beta chain described here comes from a study of cytomegalovirus exposure and HLA in healthy donors. This CDR3 has 21 residues. The V and J ends lost 4 bases and 4 bases, in that order; junction bases with no gene match: 20. Germline CDR1 LGHNA, CDR2 YNFKEQ. Study-level points and caveats: As confirmed in vitro, three CMV-associated chains were specific for CMV antigens. Sequencing had likely introduced a cluster of highly shared sequence variants as an artifact. CMV serostatus was the only immune exposure information that was available. Across donors, sequencing depth was assumed by presence/absence analyses to be roughly uniform.

A note on this clone: Its target is not known.

13 Jbeta primers and 60 Vbeta primers were used for the PCR. Only in-frame clones appear in the TCRdb table, and some are missing; sequencing was by immunoSEQ multiplex PCR. The table lists 150,000 or so clones, more than 65% of them singletons. The receptor comes from a man in his fifties in good health and CMV-seropositive. Sequenced sample: PBMCs. The V call is TRBV4-2, the J call TRBJ2-3; 13 bases are a match to TRBD2. The CDR3 DNA reads as TGTGCCAGCAGCCCCCCCTTTCTACTAGCGGGAGGGCCCTCCTATCCAGATACGCAGTATTTT. Protein: CASSPPFLLAGGPSYPDTQYF.